A single T cell receptor beta chain is shown here with its context. Its antigen target is currently unknown. Base quality data are lacking; no much larger clone is found one base away. Profiling of TCR beta VDJ combinations and CDR3 sequences used genomic DNA as the template. TCR repertoire sequencing was run on an Illumina HiSeq 2000. In the paper's pipeline: Repertoires were assessed using TRBV/TRBJ rearrangement plots, CDR3 size and DJ length profiles, and Simpson's diversity index. The most abundant DNA sequence in the deep sequencing data was defined as the immunodominant clone. CDR3 amino acid sequences were screened for sharing across subjects and were compared with published repertoires and the VDJdb database. The public sequencing data were trimmed at Q25 with fastp and processed into clonotypes with MiXCR by TCRdb, which kept only in-frame beta chains. Rows matching on CDR3 protein sequence are summarized as one entry with the most common DNA and genes. The V and J calls come from TCRdb's annotation, not from the publication. Here the sample has a few hundred thousand distinct CDR3 sequences; 50% to 70% occur a single time. Around 8% of the sample rests with the top ten.

TCR repertoires of sorted CD4+ and CD8+ blood T cells from severe aplastic anemia patients and healthy subjects were deep-sequenced in the study. Ficoll-Paque density gradient centrifugation was used to isolate peripheral blood mononuclear cells. Before DNA extraction, CD4+ and CD8+ T cells were sorted with FACS or magnetic beads. The data belong to a study of CD8+CD57+ T cells in acquired aplastic anemia (dated by TCRdb to 2016 to 2018). Concerning the study at large: A mean of approximately 3 ug of DNA, ranging from about 0.19 to 30 ug, was extracted from sorted CD4+ and CD8+ cells.

Here is what the overall study found, with its caveats: Around 30 CD8+ CDR3 sequences were found to be shared between patients and controls, but these sequences appeared to be highly expressed in patients and within the immunodominant clones of the patients. No significant difference in CD8+ Simpson's diversity was found between patients and healthy controls (P=0.060).

The CDR3, from cysteine to phenylalanine, totals 17 residues. CDR3 DNA only is kept here, 51 bases in frame from base 1. V is clipped by 0 bases and J by 5 bases, and the sequence between their germline boundaries is 20 bases long. Sequences SGHRS (CDR1) and YFSETQ (CDR2) are obtained from the germline V gene. Sequenced sample: sorted CD4+, CD8+, or CD8+CD57+ T cells (not recorded which) from PBMCs. The receptor was derived from a human donor with severe aplastic anemia or a healthy control (not recorded which). The chain couples TRBV5-1 to TRBJ2-5; confidence is insufficient to name the D gene. Read as DNA, the sequence is TGCGCCAGCAGCTTGGCGTTGTGGGCAACATTCAATGAGACCCAGTACTTC. Protein translation: CASSLALWATFNETQYF.